The rows below give T cell receptor beta chains drawn from one sample of a study of OX40 agonist ivuxolimab in advanced cancers. Assay used: immunoSEQ multiplex PCR; TCRdb lists only in-frame clones, some missing. This sample has 60,000 to 75,000 clones, with 88% found just once. Sequencing used CD4+ or CD8+ T cells sorted from blood, obtained in a trial of the OX40 agonist ivuxolimab. The receptors originated from an adult with an advanced solid tumor such as melanoma, head and neck, liver or kidney cancer. Each CDR3 is given without its conserved first and last residue.

V	J	CDR3
TRBV7-8	TRBJ1-1	ASSLARGHGLF
TRBV28	TRBJ2-7	ASSYVALGYEQY
TRBV28	TRBJ1-5	ASSLSPTGGGQPQH
TRBV9	TRBJ1-2	ASSADSNYGYT
TRBV5-4	TRBJ2-7	ASSLAGTGGYEQY
TRBV9	TRBJ2-1	ASSVEGGPTEQF
TRBV4-3	TRBJ1-1	ASSQDGTGMNTEAF
TRBV7-7	TRBJ2-5	ASSPQYLGGSGETQY
TRBV15	TRBJ1-6	ATSRDRGDGSPLH
TRBV7-6	TRBJ2-7	ASSYDRDYEQY
TRBV5-1	TRBJ2-6	ASNLRTGLSGANVLT
TRBV10-3	TRBJ1-1	AISPTGNTEAF
TRBV6-5	TRBJ2-7	ASSSGTGHISYEQY
TRBV9	TRBJ2-7	ASSVGSQGGYEQY
TRBV7-9	TRBJ2-1	ASSFRQMSSYNEQF
TRBV6-1	TRBJ1-2	ASSLDWTSNYGYT
TRBV7-8	TRBJ1-1	ASSLRQGMAEAF
TRBV19	TRBJ2-1	ASSTTSGRASEQF
TRBV6-6	TRBJ2-7	ASSDGTYEQY
TRBV9	TRBJ2-7	ASSVGGHEQY
TRBV6-5	TRBJ2-3	ASSYTARDTQY
TRBV6-1	TRBJ2-7	AVRQVSYEQY
TRBV27	TRBJ2-1	ASSHDMRTGGSYNEQF
TRBV5-1	TRBJ2-1	ASRFDNEQF